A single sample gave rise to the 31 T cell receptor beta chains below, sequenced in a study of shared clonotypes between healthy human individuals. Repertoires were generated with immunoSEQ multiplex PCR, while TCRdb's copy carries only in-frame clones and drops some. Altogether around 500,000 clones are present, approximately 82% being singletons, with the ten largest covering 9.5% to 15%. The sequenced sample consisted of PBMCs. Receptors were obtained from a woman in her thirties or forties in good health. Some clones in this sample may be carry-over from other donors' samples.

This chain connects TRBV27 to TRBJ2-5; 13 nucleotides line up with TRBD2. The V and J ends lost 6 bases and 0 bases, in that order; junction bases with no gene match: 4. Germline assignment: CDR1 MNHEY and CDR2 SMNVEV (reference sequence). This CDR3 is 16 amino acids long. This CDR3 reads CASSTTSGRNQETQYF. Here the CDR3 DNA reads TGTGCCAGCAGCACGACTAGCGGGAGGAACCAAGAGACCCAGTACTTC.

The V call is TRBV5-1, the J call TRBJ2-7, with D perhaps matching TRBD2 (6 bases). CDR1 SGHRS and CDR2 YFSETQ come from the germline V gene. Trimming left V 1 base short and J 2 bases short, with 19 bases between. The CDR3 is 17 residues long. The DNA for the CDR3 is TGCGCCAGCAGCTTGAATTACGGGGGTTGGGTTGCCTACGAGCAGTACTTC. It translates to CASSLNYGGWVAYEQYF.

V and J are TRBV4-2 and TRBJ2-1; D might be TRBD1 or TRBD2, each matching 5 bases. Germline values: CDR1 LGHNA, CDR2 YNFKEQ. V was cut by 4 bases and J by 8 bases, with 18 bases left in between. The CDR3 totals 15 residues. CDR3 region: CASSLFWGSPDEQFF. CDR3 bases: TGTGCCAGCAGCCTATTCTGGGGGAGTCCAGATGAGCAGTTCTTC.

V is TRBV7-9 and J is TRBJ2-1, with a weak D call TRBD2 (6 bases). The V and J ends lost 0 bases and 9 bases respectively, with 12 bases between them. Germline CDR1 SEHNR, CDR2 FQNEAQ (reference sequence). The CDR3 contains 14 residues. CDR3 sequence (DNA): TGTGCCAGCAGCTTAGCCGGGACTTTGGGTGAGCAGTTCTTC. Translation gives CASSLAGTLGEQFF.

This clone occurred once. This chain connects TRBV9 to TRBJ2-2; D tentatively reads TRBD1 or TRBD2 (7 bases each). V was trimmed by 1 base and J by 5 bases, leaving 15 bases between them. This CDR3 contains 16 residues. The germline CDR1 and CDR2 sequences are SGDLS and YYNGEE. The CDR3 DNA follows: TGTGCCAGCAGCGTAACCGGGACAGCGGGGACCGGGGAGCTGTTTTTT. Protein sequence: CASSVTGTAGTGELFF. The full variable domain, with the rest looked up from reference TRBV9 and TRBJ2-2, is DSGVTQTPKHLITATGQRVTLRCSPRSGDLSVYWYQQSLDQGLQFLIQYYNGEERAKGNILERFSAQQFPDLHSELNLSSLELGDSALYFCASSVTGTAGTGELFFGEGSRLTVL.

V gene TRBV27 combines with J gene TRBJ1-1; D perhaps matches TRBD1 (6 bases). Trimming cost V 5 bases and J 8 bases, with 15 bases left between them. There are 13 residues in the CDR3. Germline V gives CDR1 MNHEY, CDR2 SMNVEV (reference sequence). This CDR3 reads CASSPRTETEAFF. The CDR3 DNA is TGTGCCAGCAGTCCTAGGACAGAAACGGAAGCTTTCTTT.

The CDR3 here is CASSPGRTQETQYF. Here the CDR3 DNA reads TGTGCCAGCAGCCCGGGACGCACACAAGAGACCCAGTACTTC. V and J are TRBV7-2 and TRBJ2-5; D may be TRBD1 or TRBD2 (5 bases each). From germline, CDR1 is SGHTA and CDR2 FQGNSA. V was shortened by 5 bases and J by 2 bases, with 12 bases between the two germline ends. The CDR3 is 14 amino acids.

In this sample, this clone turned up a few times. DNA of the CDR3: TGTGCCTGGAGTGTAGGACAGGAGATTAACTATGGCTACACCTTC. This translates into CAWSVGQEINYGYTF. The rearrangement joins TRBV30 to TRBJ1-2, with TRBD1 identical over 7 bases. CDR1 and CDR2 from the germline V gene are GTSNPN and SVGIG (reference sequence). The CDR3 consists of 15 residues. After removal of 0 bases from V and 1 base from J, the junction contained 5 bases not matched to a gene.

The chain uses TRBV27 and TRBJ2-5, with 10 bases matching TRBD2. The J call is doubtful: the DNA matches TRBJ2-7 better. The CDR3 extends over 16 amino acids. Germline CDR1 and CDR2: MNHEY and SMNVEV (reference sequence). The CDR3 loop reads CASSSSGTSVTYEQYF. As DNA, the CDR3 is TGTGCCAGCAGTTCCTCCGGGACTAGCGTAACCTACGAGCAGTACTTC.

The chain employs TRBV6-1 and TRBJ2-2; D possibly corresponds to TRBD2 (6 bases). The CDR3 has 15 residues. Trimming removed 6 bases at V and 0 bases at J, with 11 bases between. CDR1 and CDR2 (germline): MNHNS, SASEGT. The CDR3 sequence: CASRTRLANTGELFF. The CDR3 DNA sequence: TGTGCCAGCAGGACGCGACTAGCGAACACCGGGGAGCTGTTTTTT.

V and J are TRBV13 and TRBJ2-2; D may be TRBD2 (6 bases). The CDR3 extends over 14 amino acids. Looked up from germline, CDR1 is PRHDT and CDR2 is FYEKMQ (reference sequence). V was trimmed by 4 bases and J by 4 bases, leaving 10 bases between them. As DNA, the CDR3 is TGTGCCAGCAGCTCCTACGGGGGCACCGGGGAGCTGTTTTTT. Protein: CASSSYGGTGELFF.

The CDR3 reads CASSPASGTANTEAFF. The CDR3, as DNA: TGTGCCAGCAGCCCAGCCTCCGGGACGGCGAACACTGAAGCTTTCTTT. The chain uses TRBV7-2 and TRBJ1-1, with a possible D match to TRBD1 (5 bases). From germline, CDR1 is SGHTA and CDR2 FQGNSA. CDR3 length equals 16 residues. The ends were cut back, 5 bases at V and 1 base at J, with 17 bases in the middle.

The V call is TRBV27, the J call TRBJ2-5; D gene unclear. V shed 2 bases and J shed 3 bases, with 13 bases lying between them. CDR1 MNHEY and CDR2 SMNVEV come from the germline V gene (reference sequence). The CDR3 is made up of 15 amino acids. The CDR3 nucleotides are TGTGCCAGCAGTTTAAACCCCCCCATTAAAGAGACCCAGTACTTC. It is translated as CASSLNPPIKETQYF.

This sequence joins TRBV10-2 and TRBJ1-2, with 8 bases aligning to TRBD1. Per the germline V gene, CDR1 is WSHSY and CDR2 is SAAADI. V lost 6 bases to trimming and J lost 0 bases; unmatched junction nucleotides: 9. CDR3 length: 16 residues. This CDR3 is CASRDRASVTNYGYTF. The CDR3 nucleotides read TGCGCCAGCAGGGACAGGGCCTCAGTAACTAACTATGGCTACACCTTC.

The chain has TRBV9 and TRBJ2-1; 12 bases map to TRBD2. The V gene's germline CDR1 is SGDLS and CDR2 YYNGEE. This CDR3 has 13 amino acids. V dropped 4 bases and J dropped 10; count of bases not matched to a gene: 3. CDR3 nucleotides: TGTGCCAGCAGCCTCGGACTAGCGGGAGAGCAGTTCTTC. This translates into CASSLGLAGEQFF.

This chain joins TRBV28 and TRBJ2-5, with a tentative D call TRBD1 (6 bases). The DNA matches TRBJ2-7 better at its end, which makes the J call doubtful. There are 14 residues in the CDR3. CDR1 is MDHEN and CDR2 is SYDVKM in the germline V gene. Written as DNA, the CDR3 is TGTGCCAGCAGTTTACAGGGGCCGGGCTACGAGCAGTACTTC. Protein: CASSLQGPGYEQYF.

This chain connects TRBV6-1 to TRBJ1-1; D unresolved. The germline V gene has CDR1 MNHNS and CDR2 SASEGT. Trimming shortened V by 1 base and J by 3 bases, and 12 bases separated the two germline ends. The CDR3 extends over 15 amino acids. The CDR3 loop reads CASSEEGLWYTEAFF. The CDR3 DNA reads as TGTGCCAGCAGTGAAGAAGGATTGTGGTACACTGAAGCTTTCTTT.

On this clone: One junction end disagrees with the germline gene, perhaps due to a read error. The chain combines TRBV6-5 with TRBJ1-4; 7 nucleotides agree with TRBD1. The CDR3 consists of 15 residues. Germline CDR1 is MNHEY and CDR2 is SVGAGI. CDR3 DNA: TGTGACAGCAGGGGGACTACGGAGGGTAATGAAAAACTGTTTTTT. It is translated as CDSRGTTEGNEKLFF.

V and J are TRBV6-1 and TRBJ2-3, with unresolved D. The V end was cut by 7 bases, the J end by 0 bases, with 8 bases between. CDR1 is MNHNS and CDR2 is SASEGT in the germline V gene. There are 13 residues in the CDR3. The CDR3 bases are TGTGCCAGCACCAAGCGTAGCACAGATACGCAGTATTTT. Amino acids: CASTKRSTDTQYF.

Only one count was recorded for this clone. CDR3 coding DNA: TGTGCCAGCAGCCCAAGCGGGAAACCCACAGATACGCAGTATTTT. Protein: CASSPSGKPTDTQYF. This chain connects TRBV13 to TRBJ2-3; 7 nucleotides align to TRBD2. The germline CDR1 and CDR2 sequences are PRHDT and FYEKMQ (reference sequence). Trimming took 5 bases from V and 2 from J; bases not matched to a gene: 7. The CDR3 extends over 15 amino acids.

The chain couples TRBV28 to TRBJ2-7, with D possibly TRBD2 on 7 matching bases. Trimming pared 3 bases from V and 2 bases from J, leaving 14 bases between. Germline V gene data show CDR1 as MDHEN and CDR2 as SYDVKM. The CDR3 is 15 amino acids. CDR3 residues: CASSFRGAAPYEQYF. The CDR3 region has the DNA TGTGCCAGCAGTTTTCGGGGGGCAGCCCCCTACGAGCAGTACTTC.

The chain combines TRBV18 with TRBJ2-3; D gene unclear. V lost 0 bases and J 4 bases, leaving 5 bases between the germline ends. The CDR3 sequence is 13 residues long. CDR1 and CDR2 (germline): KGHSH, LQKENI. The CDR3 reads CASSPPSADTQYF. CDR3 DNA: TGTGCCAGCTCACCACCTTCCGCAGATACGCAGTATTTT.

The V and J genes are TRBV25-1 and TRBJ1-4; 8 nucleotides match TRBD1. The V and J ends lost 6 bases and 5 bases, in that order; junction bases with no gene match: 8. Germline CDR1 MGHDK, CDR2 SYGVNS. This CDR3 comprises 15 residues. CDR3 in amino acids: CASSDDRGGNEKLFF. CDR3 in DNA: TGTGCCAGCAGCGATGACAGGGGAGGAAATGAAAAACTGTTTTTT.

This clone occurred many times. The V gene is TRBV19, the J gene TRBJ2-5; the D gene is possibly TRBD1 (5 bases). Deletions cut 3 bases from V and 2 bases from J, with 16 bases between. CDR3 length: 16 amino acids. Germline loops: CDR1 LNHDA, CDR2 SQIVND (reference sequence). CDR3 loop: CASSIVGATPQETQYF. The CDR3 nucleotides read TGTGCCAGTAGTATTGTAGGGGCTACACCGCAAGAGACCCAGTACTTC. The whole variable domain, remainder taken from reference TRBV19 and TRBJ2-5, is DGGITQSPKYLFRKEGQNVTLSCEQNLNHDAMYWYRQDPGQGLRLIYYSQIVNDFQKGDIAEGYSVSREKKESFPLTVTSAQKNPTAFYLCASSIVGATPQETQYFGPGTRLLVL.

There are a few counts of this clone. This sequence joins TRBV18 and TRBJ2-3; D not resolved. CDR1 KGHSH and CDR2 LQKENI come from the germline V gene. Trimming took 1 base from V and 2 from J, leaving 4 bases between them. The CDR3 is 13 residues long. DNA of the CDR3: TGTGCCAGCTCACCACTGACCACAGATACGCAGTATTTT. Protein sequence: CASSPLTTDTQYF.

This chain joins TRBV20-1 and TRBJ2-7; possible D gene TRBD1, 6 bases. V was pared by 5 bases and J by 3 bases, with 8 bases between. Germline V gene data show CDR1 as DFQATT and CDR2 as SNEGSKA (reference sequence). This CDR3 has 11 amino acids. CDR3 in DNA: TGCAGTGCTTACAGGGACTACGAGCAGTACTTC. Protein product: CSAYRDYEQYF.

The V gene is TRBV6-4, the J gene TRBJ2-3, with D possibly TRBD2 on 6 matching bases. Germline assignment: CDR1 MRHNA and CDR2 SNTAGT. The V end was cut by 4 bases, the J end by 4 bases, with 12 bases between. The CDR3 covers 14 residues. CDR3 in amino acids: CASSGLAGSDTQYF. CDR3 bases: TGTGCCAGCAGTGGCCTGGCGGGATCAGATACGCAGTATTTT.

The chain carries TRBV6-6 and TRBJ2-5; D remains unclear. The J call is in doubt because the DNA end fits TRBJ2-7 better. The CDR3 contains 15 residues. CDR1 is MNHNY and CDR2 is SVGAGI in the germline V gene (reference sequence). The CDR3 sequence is CASSYMGSSAYEQYF. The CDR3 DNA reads TGTGCCAGCAGTTATATGGGATCGTCAGCCTACGAGCAGTACTTC.

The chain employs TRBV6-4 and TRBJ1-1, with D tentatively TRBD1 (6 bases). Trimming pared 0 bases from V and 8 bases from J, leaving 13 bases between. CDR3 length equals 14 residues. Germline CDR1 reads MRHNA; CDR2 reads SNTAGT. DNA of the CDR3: TGTGCCAGCAGTGACTCGTCAAGTACAGGGGAAGCTTTCTTT. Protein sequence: CASSDSSSTGEAFF.

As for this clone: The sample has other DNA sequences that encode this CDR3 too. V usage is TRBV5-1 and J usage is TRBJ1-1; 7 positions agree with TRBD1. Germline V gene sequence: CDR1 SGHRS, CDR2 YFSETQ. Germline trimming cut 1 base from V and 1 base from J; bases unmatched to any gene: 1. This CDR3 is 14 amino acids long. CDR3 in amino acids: CASSLRQGNTEAFF. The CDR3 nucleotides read TGCGCCAGCAGCTTGAGACAGGGGAACACTGAAGCTTTCTTT.

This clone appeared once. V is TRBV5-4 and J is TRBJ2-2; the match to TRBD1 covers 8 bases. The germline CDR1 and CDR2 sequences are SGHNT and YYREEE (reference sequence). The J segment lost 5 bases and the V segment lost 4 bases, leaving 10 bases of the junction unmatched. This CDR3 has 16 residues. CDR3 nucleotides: TGTGCCAGCAGCCGACCAGGGGGCATTGGGACCGGGGAGCTGTTTTTT. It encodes CASSRPGGIGTGELFF.